These T cell receptor beta chains were read from a single sample in a study of tumor-infiltrating lymphocytes in localized non-small cell lung cancer. This table comes from immunoSEQ multiplex PCR, and its TCRdb copy is limited to in-frame clones, with some not included. The sample holds some 30,000 clones, approximately 83% seen once. The sequencing input was lung tumor tissue. The receptor set was obtained from a human donor with non-small cell lung cancer. CDR3s include the opening cysteine and the closing phenylalanine or tryptophan. Fields, in order: V gene, D gene, J gene, clone size, CDR3 DNA, CDR3 protein. A D gene is named only where the DNA matches it firmly. Only part of the rows carry a size: once, few, many, or a class if the clone is expanded.

TRBV14	-	TRBJ2-5	-	TGTGCCAGCAGCCAAGATTCAGGGACCTTGGAGACCCAGTACTTC	CASSQDSGTLETQYF
TRBV5-1	TRBD2	TRBJ2-3	-	TGCGCCAGCAGCTTGGGACTAGCGGCGGGAGATACGCAGTATTTT	CASSLGLAAGDTQYF
TRBV15	-	TRBJ2-5	-	TGTGCCACCAGCAGACCAAGGGGGGAGACCCAGTACTTC	CATSRPRGETQYF
TRBV4-1	-	TRBJ1-4	once	TGCGCCAGCAGCCAAACTATCTCGACAGCAACTAATGAAAAACTGTTTTTT	CASSQTISTATNEKLFF
TRBV6-1	-	TRBJ2-1	few	TGTGCCAGCAGTGTGGGTGGGGGGTACAATGAGCAGTTCTTC	CASSVGGGYNEQFF
TRBV10-2	-	TRBJ2-5	-	TGCGCCAGCAGTGAGGTATCTGAGACCCAGTACTTC	CASSEVSETQYF
TRBV18	-	TRBJ2-7	-	TGTGCCAGCTCACCACGAGCTGTCCTCGGGTGGGAGCAGTACTTC	CASSPRAVLGWEQYF
TRBV5-6	-	TRBJ1-6	-	TGTGCCAGCACCAGGGGCGATTCACCCCTCCACTTT	CASTRGDSPLHF
TRBV6-5	TRBD1	TRBJ1-1	-	TGTGCCAGCAGTTACGGGACAGGGCTTGAAGCTTTCTTT	CASSYGTGLEAFF
TRBV6-6	-	TRBJ1-2	-	TGTGCCAGCAGACCGACAGGATCCACGAGCTACACCTTC	CASRPTGSTSYTF